The 13 T cell receptor beta chains presented below share a single source sample, sequenced in a study of shared clonotypes between healthy human individuals. TCRdb's copy holds only in-frame clones and misses some; the assay was immunoSEQ multiplex PCR. Here the sample spans 2 million to 2.5 million clones, approximately 94% being singletons. Sequences were obtained from naive CD4+ T cells sorted from blood. Subset denoted: CD45RA+ positively selected. Source of these receptors: a young man in good health.

The chain couples TRBV7-2 to TRBJ1-1; no clear D. The CDR3 covers 15 residues. Germline V lookup: CDR1 SGHTA, CDR2 FQGNSA. Trimming pared 3 bases from V and 4 bases from J, leaving 15 bases between. The CDR3 DNA sequence: TGTGCCAGCAGCTTTTTCCAGGCGATGGGCACTGAAGCTTTCTTT. The encoded protein is CASSFFQAMGTEAFF.

The chain is built from TRBV4-3 and TRBJ1-1, with D possibly being TRBD1 (6 bases). The CDR3 is 16 residues long. Germline V gene lookup returns CDR1 LGHNA and CDR2 YSLEER. V was clipped by 0 bases and J by 5 bases, with 16 bases between them. The CDR3 reads CASSQDVGGTWTEAFF. The CDR3 DNA follows: TGCGCCAGCAGCCAAGATGTGGGAGGGACATGGACTGAAGCTTTCTTT.

The chain joins TRBV25-1 to TRBJ1-6; D call uncertain. Germline values: CDR1 MGHDK, CDR2 SYGVNS. This CDR3 spans 14 amino acids. Trimming left V 2 bases short and J 12 bases short, with 14 bases between. The CDR3 nucleotides are TGTGCCAGCAGTGAAGGGGATGTAGCTTTACCCCTCCACTTT. It specifies CASSEGDVALPLHF.

CDR3 region: CAWSRERALYEQYF. The CDR3 bases are TGTGCCTGGAGTCGGGAGCGGGCCCTTTACGAGCAGTACTTC. The rearrangement uses TRBV30 and TRBJ2-7; D might be TRBD2 (6 bases). Germline CDR1 is GTSNPN and CDR2 is SVGIG (reference sequence). The CDR3 loop spans 14 amino acids. V lost 2 bases and J 4 bases, leaving 15 bases between the germline ends.

This clone is a singleton in its sample. The chain joins TRBV29-1 to TRBJ2-7; D unclear. Germline V gene sequence: CDR1 SQVTM, CDR2 ANQGSEA. The CDR3 loop spans 11 amino acids. Trimming removed 7 bases from V and 9 bases from J, with 16 bases in between. In nucleotides, the CDR3 is TGCAGCGCCAAGAGACTGGAAGGGCAGTACTTC. Amino acid sequence: CSAKRLEGQYF.

With respect to this clone: Other nucleotide sequences from this sample produce the same CDR3. V is TRBV27 and J is TRBJ1-5; tentatively, D is TRBD1 (5 bases). Per the germline V gene, CDR1 is MNHEY and CDR2 is SMNVEV (reference sequence). The CDR3 has 14 amino acids. Deletions cut 3 bases from V and 1 base from J, with 7 bases between. The CDR3 DNA reads as TGTGCCAGCAGTTTGCAGGGCAGCAATCAGCCCCAGCATTTT. It codes for CASSLQGSNQPQHF.

The chain carries TRBV5-6 and TRBJ1-2; 8 bases match TRBD1. This CDR3 spans 16 amino acids. Germline assignment: CDR1 SGHDT and CDR2 YYEEEE. V trimming: 4 bases; J trimming: 0 bases; junction bases outside the gene matches: 8. CDR3 bases: TGTGCCAGCAGCCGTAAGCAGGGGGCCGCTAACTATGGCTACACCTTC. Its protein product is CASSRKQGAANYGYTF.

This clone was counted once. This sequence joins TRBV6-6 and TRBJ2-2; 12 bases align to TRBD1. CDR3 size: 16 residues. Germline loops: CDR1 MNHNY, CDR2 SVGAGI (reference sequence). V was clipped by 3 bases and J by 5 bases; unmatched bases: 4. DNA for the CDR3: TGTGCCAGCAGTTATCCGGGACAGGGGGCGACCGGGGAGCTGTTTTTT. Protein sequence: CASSYPGQGATGELFF.

The V gene is TRBV6-5, the J gene TRBJ1-1; D unresolved. The CDR3 sequence is 14 residues long. Deletions cut 2 bases from V and 1 base from J, with 8 bases between. Germline V lookup: CDR1 MNHEY, CDR2 SVGAGI. The CDR3 DNA follows: TGTGCCAGCAGTTACGGTTTGAGGAACACTGAAGCTTTCTTT. Residues: CASSYGLRNTEAFF.

The rearrangement links TRBV6-5 to TRBJ2-7; D possibly corresponds to TRBD1 (5 bases). The V end lost 0 bases, the J end lost 0 bases, and 9 bases lay between the germline ends. Germline CDR1 and CDR2: MNHEY and SVGAGI. The CDR3 length is 15 residues. The CDR3 DNA is TGTGCCAGCAGTTACTCCCACAGGAGCTCCTACGAGCAGTACTTC. It yields the protein CASSYSHRSSYEQYF.

This chain uses TRBV18 with TRBJ1-2; D gene uncertain. CDR3 size: 13 residues. V was pared by 0 bases and J by 5 bases, with 7 bases between. The germline gives CDR1 KGHSH, CDR2 LQKENI. The CDR3 here is CASSPPAQYGYTF. The CDR3 nucleotides are TGTGCCAGCTCACCACCGGCGCAGTATGGCTACACCTTC.

This clone was recorded once. Other DNA sequences in this sample translate to the same CDR3. This chain uses TRBV6-6 with TRBJ1-5; D call uncertain. The germline V and J ends were trimmed by 4 bases and 4 bases, with 5 bases remaining between them. The CDR3 spans 12 residues. Germline V CDR1 and CDR2: MNHNY, SVGAGI (reference sequence). CDR3 in DNA: TGTGCCAGCAGTTTAGGGAATCAGCCCCAGCATTTT. As protein: CASSLGNQPQHF.

This clone was counted once. The chain has TRBV30 and TRBJ2-3, with unresolved D. V lost 2 bases and J 3 bases, leaving 12 bases between the germline ends. The CDR3 loop spans 14 amino acids. Per germline, CDR1 GTSNPN and CDR2 SVGIG (reference sequence). This CDR3 is CAWSSSPLTDTQYF. Here the CDR3 DNA reads TGTGCCTGGAGTTCAAGCCCTTTGACAGATACGCAGTATTTT. Drawing the rest from reference TRBV30 and TRBJ2-3, the complete variable domain is SQTIHQWPATLVQPVGSPLSLECTVEGTSNPNLYWYRQAAGRGLQLLFYSVGIGQISSEVPQNLSASRPQDRQFILSSKKLLLSDSGFYLCAWSSSPLTDTQYFGPGTRLTVL.